This T cell receptor (beta chain) was obtained from a study of identifying expanded T cells in peripheral blood. Generated by immunoSEQ multiplex PCR, the TCRdb table keeps only in-frame clones and is missing some. The table records over 100,000 clones, about 87% of them present only once. This clone was counted only a few times. Its antigen is as yet unknown. Other DNA sequences in this specimen translate into the identical CDR3. During the collection period, no donor immune events like infections were recorded. Overall study results and limits: Over around two and four weeks, about 15 and 19 clones changed, versus approximately 1.1 between replicates. Clone count variance between roughly 2-week samples rose with total template count.

This sequence originates from a person aged 18 to 70 in good health. Material for sequencing was blood.

DNA of the CDR3: TGCGCCAGCAGCTTGGGGACGGCGAACACTGAAGCTTTCTTT. Translated: CASSLGTANTEAFF. The chain recombines TRBV5-1 with TRBJ1-1, with D uncertain. Trimming left V 0 bases short and J 1 base short, with 7 bases between. Germline assignment: CDR1 SGHRS and CDR2 YFSETQ. The CDR3 is 14 amino acids.